The entry below describes one T cell receptor (beta chain). This CDR3 region has 16 residues. The junction had 10 bases not matched to a gene; V was cut back by 6 bases and J by 4 bases. The germline gives CDR1 SNHLY, CDR2 FYNNEI. This sample was included in a study of breast tumors, draining lymph nodes, adjacent tissues. TCRdb redid the calling of the multiplex PCR reads with MiXCR, one entry per CDR3 protein. The table lists about 8,300 distinct CDR3 sequences, about four fifths of them singletons, with roughly 39% in the top ten. The V gene is TRBV2, the J gene TRBJ2-7; 12 nucleotides align to TRBD1. What was sequenced was tumor-adjacent breast tissue. The sequence derives from a female donor with breast cancer. Some clones in this sample may be carry-over from other donors' samples. CDR3 amino acids: CASSLMGQGAGYEQYF. The CDR3 coding sequence is TGTGCCAGCAGCTTAATGGGACAGGGGGCGGGGTACGAGCAGTACTTC.